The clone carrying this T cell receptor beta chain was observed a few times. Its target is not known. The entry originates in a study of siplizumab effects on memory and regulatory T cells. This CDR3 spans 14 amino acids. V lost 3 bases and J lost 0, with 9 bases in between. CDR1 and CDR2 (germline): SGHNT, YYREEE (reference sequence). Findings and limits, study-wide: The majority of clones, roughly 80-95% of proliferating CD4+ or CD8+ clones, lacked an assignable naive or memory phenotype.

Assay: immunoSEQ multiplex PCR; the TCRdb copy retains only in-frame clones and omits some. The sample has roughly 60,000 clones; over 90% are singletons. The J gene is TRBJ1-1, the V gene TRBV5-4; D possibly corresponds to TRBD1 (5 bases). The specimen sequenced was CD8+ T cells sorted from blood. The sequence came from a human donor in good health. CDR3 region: CASSSGRLNTEAFF. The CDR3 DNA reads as TGTGCCAGCAGCTCGGGACGGCTGAACACTGAAGCTTTCTTT. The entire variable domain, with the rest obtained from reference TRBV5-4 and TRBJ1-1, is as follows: ETGVTQSPTHLIKTRGQQVTLRCSSQSGHNTVSWYQQALGQGPQFIFQYYREEENGRGNFPPRFSGLQFPNYSSELNVNALELDDSALYLCASSSGRLNTEAFFGQGTRLTVV.